This T cell receptor beta chain was sequenced for a study of OX40 agonist ivuxolimab in advanced cancers. Measured with immunoSEQ multiplex PCR; TCRdb has only the in-frame clones, and not every one. The sample records some 20,000 clones, 65% to 75% being singletons. CDR1 and CDR2 from the germline V gene are SGHTA and FQGNSA. Trimming left V 5 bases short and J 4 bases short, with 16 bases between. The CDR3 is made up of 15 amino acids. This receptor was obtained from an adult with an advanced solid tumor such as melanoma, head and neck, liver or kidney cancer. The rearrangement uses TRBV7-2 and TRBJ2-3; D perhaps matches TRBD2 (5 bases). The sample here was CD4+ or CD8+ T cells sorted from blood, taken in a trial of the OX40 agonist ivuxolimab. CDR3: CASSPTGGRADTQYF. CDR3 DNA: TGTGCCAGCAGCCCCACGGGCGGGCGGGCAGATACGCAGTATTTT.